These T cell receptor beta chains were read from a single sample in a study of blood T cell repertoires in COVID-19. Libraries were prepared by immunoSEQ multiplex PCR; TCRdb keeps only in-frame clonotypes and omits some of them. There are under 150,000 clones in the sample; around 78% occur only once, and more than 3.5% lies in the top ten. The sample comprised peripheral blood. The receptors come from a woman older than 75 with active or convalescent COVID-19. Both conserved end residues are part of each CDR3. The D gene is left open where the match is weak. Clone size is stated in some rows and not others, as once, few, many or a class when expanded.

J	D	size	V	DNA	CDR3
TRBJ2-7	TRBD1	-	TRBV7-2	TGTGCCAGCAGCACACGACAGGGGGCCACTACCTACGAGCAGTACTTC	CASSTRQGATTYEQYF
TRBJ2-3	TRBD2	-	TRBV5-5	TGTGCCAGCAGCTCCGGACTAGTTACAGATACGCAGTATTTT	CASSSGLVTDTQYF
TRBJ1-4	-	few	TRBV5-1	TGCGCCAGCAGCTTGGACCCAGATGAAAAACTGTTTTTT	CASSLDPDEKLFF
TRBJ1-1	-	-	TRBV3-1/TRBV3-2	TGTGCCAGCAGCCAGCAGGGGCCAAGGAGTGGGGGAGCTTTCTTT	CASSQQGPRSGGAFF
TRBJ1-6	-	few	TRBV2	TGTGCCAGCAGTGAAGCCAGGGCAGATTCACCCCTCCACTTT	CASSEARADSPLHF
TRBJ2-5	TRBD1	once	TRBV18	TGTGCCAGCTCGTACCAGAACCCCACAGGGGGAGAGACCCAGTACTTC	CASSYQNPTGGETQYF
TRBJ1-3	-	-	TRBV3-1/TRBV3-2	TGTGCCAGCAGCCAAGATATCTCACCTACGAGCACCATATATTTT	CASSQDISPTSTIYF
TRBJ1-6	TRBD1	-	TRBV6-4	TGTGCCAGCAGTGACTCGCCAGGGGGTCTAGCACCCCTCCACTTT	CASSDSPGGLAPLHF
TRBJ1-1	-	-	TRBV19	TGTGCCAGTAAAAAAATCGACACGGGGATGAACACTGAAGCTTTCTTT	CASKKIDTGMNTEAFF
TRBJ1-6	-	-	TRBV6-1	TGTGCCAGCAGTGAAGCGCCGGGTTCACCCCTCCACTTT	CASSEAPGSPLHF
TRBJ1-4	-	-	TRBV7-9	TGTGCCAGCAGCTTAGCGGCGGCAACTAATGAAAAACTGTTTTTT	CASSLAAATNEKLFF
TRBJ2-5	-	-	TRBV10-3	TGTGCCATCAGTGAGTCGTGGGCCAAAGAGACCCAGTACTTC	CAISESWAKETQYF
TRBJ1-2	-	-	TRBV29-1	TGCAGCGTGCCCTCGGGAGATGGCTACACCTTC	CSVPSGDGYTF
TRBJ2-1	-	-	TRBV6-5	TGTGCCAGCACCCCGCGTGGGGGCCTTAGCAATGAGCAGTTCTTC	CASTPRGGLSNEQFF
TRBJ2-7	TRBD1	-	TRBV5-1	TGCGCCAGCAGCTTGGTACAGGGGTACGAGCAGTACTTC	CASSLVQGYEQYF
TRBJ2-7	-	-	TRBV10-2	TGCGCCAGCAGTAAGACTAGGGCGCTTTACGAGCAGTACTTC	CASSKTRALYEQYF
TRBJ2-5	TRBD1	once	TRBV5-1	TGCGCCAGCAGCTTGTCAGGGGGCATCGAGACCCAGTACTTC	CASSLSGGIETQYF
TRBJ2-3	TRBD2	-	TRBV3-1/TRBV3-2	TGTGCCAGCAGAAAAACGGGGGGTTACACAGATACGCAGTATTTT	CASRKTGGYTDTQYF
TRBJ2-7	-	few	TRBV7-8	TGTGCCAGCAGCTTCCTGGGGCGATCAGTGGGGGAGCAGTACTTC	CASSFLGRSVGEQYF
TRBJ2-1	TRBD2	-	TRBV15	TGTGCCACCAGCAGGGGACTAGCGGATGAGCAGTTCTTC	CATSRGLADEQFF
TRBJ2-5	TRBD2	-	TRBV18	TGTGCCAGCTCACCGAGACTAGCGAACCAAGAGACCCAGTACTTC	CASSPRLANQETQYF
TRBJ1-1	-	-	TRBV29-1	TGCAGCGTAGGCAGGCCCACGGAAGCTTTCTTT	CSVGRPTEAFF
TRBJ1-1	-	-	TRBV19	TGTGCCAGTAGTATAGGCCCAGGCGCCGAAGCTTTCTTT	CASSIGPGAEAFF
TRBJ2-1	TRBD2	-	TRBV9	TGTGCCAGCGGAGGGACTAGCGGGGGGGTGAGGGTTGGTGAGCAGTTCTTC	CASGGTSGGVRVGEQFF
TRBJ2-7	TRBD2	few	TRBV11-2	TGTGCCAGCAGCACCCGACTAGCGGGGTCTGGGTACGAGCAGTACTTC	CASSTRLAGSGYEQYF
TRBJ2-7	TRBD2	-	TRBV7-6	TGTGCCAGCACCCAACTAGCGGGTAGCGCCTACGAGCAGTACTTC	CASTQLAGSAYEQYF
TRBJ2-7	TRBD2	-	TRBV28	TGTGCCAGCAGCCCCGGGGGGGACCCCTACGAGCAGTACTTC	CASSPGGDPYEQYF
TRBJ1-2	-	few	TRBV5-6	TGTGCCAGCAGCTTGTGGTCCACACAGAACTATGGCTACACCTTC	CASSLWSTQNYGYTF
TRBJ2-7	-	-	TRBV19	TGTGCCAGTAGTATGGGCGGGCAGAGCTCCTACGAGCAGTACTTC	CASSMGGQSSYEQYF